The clone carrying this TCR beta chain was recorded a few times. Its antigen is unidentified. Time point defined: patch test 1, 2 weeks after DPC sensitization. Indicated treatment: therapeutic diphenylcyclopropenone sensitization with weekly scalp DPC. At every patch-test visit, blood was drawn before the patch test was applied. The data are from a study of human T cells and chemical hapten exposure. Study details: Yields of TCR per sample differed, chiefly owing to small differences in pooled library volume.

Study observations and caveats: Counts of TCRs above 1 in 1000 frequency stayed unchanged with DPC sensitization.

TCRdb re-called the RACE reads through MiXCR, storing one row per CDR3 protein. Of fewer than 500,000 distinct CDR3 sequences listed, approximately 5.1% were seen once; the top ten hold 2% to 2.5%. Deletions cut 5 bases from V and 11 bases from J, with 15 bases between. The CDR3 has 12 amino acids. Germline-derived CDR1 and CDR2 are SGHTA and FQGNSA. The TCR comes from a woman between 50 and 59 years old with alopecia areata. Some clones in this sample may be carry-over from other donors' samples. Sequencing used whole blood, obtained in connection with sensitization to the hapten diphenylcyclopropenone (DPC). This chain uses TRBV7-2 with TRBJ1-1; D unclear. CDR3 DNA sequence: TGTGCCAGCAGCCAACCCCTCGCCGCCGCTTTCTTT. Translating gives CASSQPLAAAFF. Complete variable domain (other parts from reference TRBV7-2 and TRBJ1-1): GAGVSQSPSNKVTEKGKDVELRCDPISGHTALYWYRQSLGQGLEFLIYFQGNSAPDKSGLPSDRFSAERTGGSVSTLTIQRTQQEDSAVYLCASSQPLAAAFFGQGTRLTVV.